What follows describes a single T cell receptor (beta chain). In the original processing: Estimates of nucleated cell counts were drawn from the amplification of reference gene primers. Produced via immunoSEQ multiplex PCR; TCRdb's table is partial and in-frame only. The DNA was the basis for D and trimming; V, J and clone size are from that table. This sample has about 73,000 clones, with 70% to 85% found just once. The junction had 3 bases not matched to a gene; V was cut back by 2 bases and J by 2 bases. The CDR3 runs 17 residues. Germline V gives CDR1 SEHNR, CDR2 FQNEAQ (reference sequence). These data belong to a study of blood T cell repertoires in COVID-19. Study summary: Specimens from acute and convalescent COVID-19 originated in the United States, Italy and Spain. From T cells, B-cell-depleted T cells, or PBMCs came the material, which was cDNA or gDNA.

The chain combines TRBV7-9 with TRBJ2-7; 16 positions match TRBD2. Sequenced material: peripheral blood. The clonotype was recovered from a woman between 55 and 75 years old with acute or convalescent COVID-19. The CDR3 region is CASSLSGTSGRAYEQYF. The CDR3 coding sequence is TGTGCCAGCAGCTTATCCGGGACTAGCGGGAGGGCCTACGAGCAGTACTTC.